What follows is one T cell receptor beta chain and its context. At the DNA level, this CDR3 is encoded by other sequences in the same sample as well. This entry belongs to a study of shared clonotypes between healthy human individuals. V dropped 6 bases and J dropped 1 base, with 10 bases sitting between them. This CDR3 spans 15 amino acids. Per germline, CDR1 SNHLY and CDR2 FYNNEI. Data came from immunoSEQ multiplex PCR; TCRdb stores just in-frame clones and leaves some out. The data contain about 2.4 million clones, approximately 92% of them singletons. Material for sequencing was naive CD4+ T cells sorted from blood. Subset here: CD45RA+ positively selected. V usage is TRBV2 and J usage is TRBJ2-6, with TRBD1 as a possible D gene (5 bases). The receptor comes from a man younger than 35 in good health. The CDR3, as DNA: TGTGCCAGCAGCGGCAGGGTGTCTGGGGCCAACGTCCTGACTTTC. Protein: CASSGRVSGANVLTF.